Listed here is a single T cell receptor (beta chain). Antigen unknown. PCR amplification relied on 60 Vbeta primers (plus 13 Jbeta primers). Produced via immunoSEQ multiplex PCR; TCRdb's table is partial and in-frame only. Here the sample table reports around 150,000 clones. Germline V gives CDR1 PRHDT, CDR2 FYEKMQ (reference sequence). V dropped 2 bases and J dropped 4 bases, with 12 bases sitting between them. The CDR3 length is 14 residues. This entry is derived from a study of cytomegalovirus exposure and HLA in healthy donors. Study results and caveats: Later work associated roughly 17,000 TCR beta sequences with HLA alleles at 0.05 false discovery rate. An assumption of roughly uniform sequencing depth across donors underlay the presence/absence analyses.

The V call is TRBV13, the J call TRBJ2-7; D might be TRBD2 (6 bases). The TCR was taken from a woman in her sixties or seventies in good health and CMV-seronegative. The sequenced sample consisted of PBMCs. In DNA, the CDR3 is TGTGCCAGCAGCTTAAGGGAGGCGGTGTACGAGCAGTACTTC. This encodes CASSLREAVYEQYF.